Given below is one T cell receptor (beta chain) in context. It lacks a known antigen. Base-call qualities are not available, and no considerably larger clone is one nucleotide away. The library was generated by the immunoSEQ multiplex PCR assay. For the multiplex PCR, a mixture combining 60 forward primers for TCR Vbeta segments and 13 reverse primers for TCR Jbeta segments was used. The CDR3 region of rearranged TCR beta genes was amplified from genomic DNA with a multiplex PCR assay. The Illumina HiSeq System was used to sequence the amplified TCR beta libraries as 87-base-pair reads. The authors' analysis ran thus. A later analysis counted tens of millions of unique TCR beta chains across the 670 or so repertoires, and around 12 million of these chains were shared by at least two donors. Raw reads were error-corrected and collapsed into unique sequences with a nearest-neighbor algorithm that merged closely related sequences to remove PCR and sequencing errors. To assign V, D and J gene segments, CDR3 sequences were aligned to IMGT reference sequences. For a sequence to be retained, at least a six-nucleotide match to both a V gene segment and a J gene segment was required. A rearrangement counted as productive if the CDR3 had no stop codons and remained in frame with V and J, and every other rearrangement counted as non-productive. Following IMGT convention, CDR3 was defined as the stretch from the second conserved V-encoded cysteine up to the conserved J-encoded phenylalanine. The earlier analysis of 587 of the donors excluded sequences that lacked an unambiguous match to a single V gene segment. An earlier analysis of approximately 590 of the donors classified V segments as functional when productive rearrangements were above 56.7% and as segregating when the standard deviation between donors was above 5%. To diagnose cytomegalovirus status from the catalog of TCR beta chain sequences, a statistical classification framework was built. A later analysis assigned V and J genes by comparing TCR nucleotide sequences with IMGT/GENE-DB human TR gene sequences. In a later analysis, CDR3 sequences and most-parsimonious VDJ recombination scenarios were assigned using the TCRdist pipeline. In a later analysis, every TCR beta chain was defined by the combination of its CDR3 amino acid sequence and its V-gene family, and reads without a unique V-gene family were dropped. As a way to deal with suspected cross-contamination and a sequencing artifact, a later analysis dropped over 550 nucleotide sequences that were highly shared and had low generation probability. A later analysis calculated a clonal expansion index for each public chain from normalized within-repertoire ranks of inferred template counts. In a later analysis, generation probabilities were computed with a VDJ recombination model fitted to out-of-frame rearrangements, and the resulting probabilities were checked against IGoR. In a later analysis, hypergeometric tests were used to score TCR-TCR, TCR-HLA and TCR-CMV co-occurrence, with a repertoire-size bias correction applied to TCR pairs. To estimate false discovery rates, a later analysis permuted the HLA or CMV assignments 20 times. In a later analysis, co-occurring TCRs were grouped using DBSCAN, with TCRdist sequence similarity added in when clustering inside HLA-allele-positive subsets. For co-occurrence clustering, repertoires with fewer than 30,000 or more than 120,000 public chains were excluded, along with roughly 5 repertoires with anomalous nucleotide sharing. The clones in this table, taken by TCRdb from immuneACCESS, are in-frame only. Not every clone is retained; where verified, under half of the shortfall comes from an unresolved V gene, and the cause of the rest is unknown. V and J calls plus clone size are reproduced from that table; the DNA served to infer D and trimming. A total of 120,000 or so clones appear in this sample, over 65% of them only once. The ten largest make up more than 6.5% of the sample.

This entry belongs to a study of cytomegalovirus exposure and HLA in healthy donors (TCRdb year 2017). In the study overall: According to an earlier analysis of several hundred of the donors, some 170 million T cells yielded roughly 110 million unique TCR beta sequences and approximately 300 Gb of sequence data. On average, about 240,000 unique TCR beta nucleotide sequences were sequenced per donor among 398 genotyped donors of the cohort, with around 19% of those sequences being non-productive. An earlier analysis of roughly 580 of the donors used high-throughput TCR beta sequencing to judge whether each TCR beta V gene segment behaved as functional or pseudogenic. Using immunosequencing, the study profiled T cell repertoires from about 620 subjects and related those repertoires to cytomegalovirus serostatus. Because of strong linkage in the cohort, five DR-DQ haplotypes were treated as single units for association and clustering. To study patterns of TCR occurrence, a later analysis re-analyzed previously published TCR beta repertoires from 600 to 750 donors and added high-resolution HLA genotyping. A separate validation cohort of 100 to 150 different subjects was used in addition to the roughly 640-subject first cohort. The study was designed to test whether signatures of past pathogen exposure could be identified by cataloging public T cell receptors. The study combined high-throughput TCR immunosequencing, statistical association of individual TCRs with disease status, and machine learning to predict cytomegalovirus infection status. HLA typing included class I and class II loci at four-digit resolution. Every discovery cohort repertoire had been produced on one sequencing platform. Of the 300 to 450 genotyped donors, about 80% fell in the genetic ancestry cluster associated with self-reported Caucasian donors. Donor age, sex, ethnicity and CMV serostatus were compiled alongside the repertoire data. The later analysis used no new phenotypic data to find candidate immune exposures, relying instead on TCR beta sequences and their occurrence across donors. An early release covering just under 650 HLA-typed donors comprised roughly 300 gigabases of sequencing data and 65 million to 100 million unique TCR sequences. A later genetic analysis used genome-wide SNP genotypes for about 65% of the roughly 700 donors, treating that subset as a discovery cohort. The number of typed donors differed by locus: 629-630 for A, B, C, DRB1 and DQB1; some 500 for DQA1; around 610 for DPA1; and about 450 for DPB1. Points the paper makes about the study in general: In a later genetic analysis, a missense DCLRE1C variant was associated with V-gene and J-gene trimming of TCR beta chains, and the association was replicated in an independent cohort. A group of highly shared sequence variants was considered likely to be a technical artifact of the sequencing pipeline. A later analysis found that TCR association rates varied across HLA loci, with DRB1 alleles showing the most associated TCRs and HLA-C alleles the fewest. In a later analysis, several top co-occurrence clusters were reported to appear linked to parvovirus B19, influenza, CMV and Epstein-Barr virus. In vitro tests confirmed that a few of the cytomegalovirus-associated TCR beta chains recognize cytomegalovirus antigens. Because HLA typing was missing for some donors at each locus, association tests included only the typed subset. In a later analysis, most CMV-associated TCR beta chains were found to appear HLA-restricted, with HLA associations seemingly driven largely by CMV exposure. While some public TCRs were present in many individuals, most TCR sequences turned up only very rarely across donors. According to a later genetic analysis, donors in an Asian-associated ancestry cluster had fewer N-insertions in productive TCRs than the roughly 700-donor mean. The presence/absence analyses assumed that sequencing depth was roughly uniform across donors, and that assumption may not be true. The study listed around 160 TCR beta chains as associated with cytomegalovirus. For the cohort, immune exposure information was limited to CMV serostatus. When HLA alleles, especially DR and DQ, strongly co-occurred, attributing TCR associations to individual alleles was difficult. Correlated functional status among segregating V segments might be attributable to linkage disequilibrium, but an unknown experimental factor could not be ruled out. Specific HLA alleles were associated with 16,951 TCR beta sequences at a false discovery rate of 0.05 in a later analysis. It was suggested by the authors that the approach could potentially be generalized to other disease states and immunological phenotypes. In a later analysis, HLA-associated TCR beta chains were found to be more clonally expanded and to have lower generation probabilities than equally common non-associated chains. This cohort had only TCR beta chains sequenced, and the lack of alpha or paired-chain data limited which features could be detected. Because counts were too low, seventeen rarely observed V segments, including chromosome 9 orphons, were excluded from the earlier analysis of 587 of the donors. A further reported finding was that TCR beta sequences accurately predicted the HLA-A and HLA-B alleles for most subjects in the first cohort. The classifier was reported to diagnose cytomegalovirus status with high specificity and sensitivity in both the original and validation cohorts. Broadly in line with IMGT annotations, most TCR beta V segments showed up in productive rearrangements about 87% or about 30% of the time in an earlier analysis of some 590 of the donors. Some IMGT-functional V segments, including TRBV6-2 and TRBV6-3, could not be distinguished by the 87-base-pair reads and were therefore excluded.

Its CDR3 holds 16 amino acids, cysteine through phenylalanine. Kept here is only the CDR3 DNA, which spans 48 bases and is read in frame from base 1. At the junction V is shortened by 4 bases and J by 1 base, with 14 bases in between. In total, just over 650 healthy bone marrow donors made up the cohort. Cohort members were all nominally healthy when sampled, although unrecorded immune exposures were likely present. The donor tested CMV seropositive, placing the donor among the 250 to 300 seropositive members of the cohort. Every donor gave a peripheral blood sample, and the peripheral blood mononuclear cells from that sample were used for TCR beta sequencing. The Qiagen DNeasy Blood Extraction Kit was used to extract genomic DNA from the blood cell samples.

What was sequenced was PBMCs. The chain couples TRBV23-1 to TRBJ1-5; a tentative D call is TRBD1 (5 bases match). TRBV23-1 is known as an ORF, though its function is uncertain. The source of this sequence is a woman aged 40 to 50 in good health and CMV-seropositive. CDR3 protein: CASSLTREGSNQPQHF. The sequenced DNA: TGCGCCAGCAGTCTTACGAGGGAGGGGAGCAATCAGCCCCAGCATTTT.